Following are 8 T cell receptor beta chains from one sample sequenced in a study of blood T cell repertoires in COVID-19. This table comes from immunoSEQ multiplex PCR, and its TCRdb copy is limited to in-frame clones, with some not included. The repertoire consists of 240,000 or so clones, with roughly nine tenths occurring once and the leading ten covering 6.2%. Source material: peripheral blood. These receptors all come from a man in his 60s with acute or convalescent COVID-19.

This clone has a single count. The rearrangement links TRBV6-6 to TRBJ2-5; 11 bases line up with TRBD2. This CDR3 comprises 17 residues. Looked up from germline, CDR1 is MNHNY and CDR2 is SVGAGI (reference sequence). Trimming took 5 bases from V and 5 from J; bases not matched to a gene: 13. This chain's CDR3 is CASSPRGSGRARETQYF. In DNA form, the CDR3 reads TGTGCCAGCAGTCCCAGGGGTAGCGGGAGGGCCCGGGAGACCCAGTACTTC.

CDR3 residues: CASSHDRADTQYF. CDR3 nucleotide sequence: TGTGCCAGCTCTCATGACAGGGCCGATACGCAGTATTTT. The V call is TRBV18, the J call TRBJ2-3; 7 bases line up with TRBD1. The V gene's germline CDR1 is KGHSH and CDR2 LQKENI. The CDR3 has 13 residues. V trimming: 6 bases; J trimming: 6 bases; junction bases outside the gene matches: 6.

The chain has TRBV9 and TRBJ1-6; TRBD1 aligns across 7 bases. Germline lookup yields CDR1 SGDLS and CDR2 YYNGEE. The CDR3 is 14 amino acids. V was clipped by 4 bases and J by 9 bases; unmatched bases: 7. The CDR3 DNA sequence: TGTGCCAGCAGCCAGGGACAGCTCCCTTCACCCCTCCACTTT. Translating gives CASSQGQLPSPLHF. The full variable domain, its missing parts supplied by reference TRBV9 and TRBJ1-6, is DSGVTQTPKHLITATGQRVTLRCSPRSGDLSVYWYQQSLDQGLQFLIQYYNGEERAKGNILERFSAQQFPDLHSELNLSSLELGDSALYFCASSQGQLPSPLHFGNGTRLTVT.

This chain connects TRBV14 to TRBJ1-2; D is unclear. V was clipped by 1 base and J by 4 bases, with 13 bases between them. Looked up from germline, CDR1 is SGHDN and CDR2 is FVKESK. This CDR3 contains 15 residues. The DNA for the CDR3 is TGTGCCAGCAGCCAAGGTCAGGCATCCCCCTATGGCTACACCTTC. Its protein is CASSQGQASPYGYTF.

The chain carries TRBV7-2 and TRBJ2-1; 7 bases match TRBD2. CDR1 and CDR2 from the germline V gene are SGHTA and FQGNSA. Germline trimming cut 2 bases from V and 6 bases from J; bases unmatched to any gene: 7. The CDR3 has 15 residues. The CDR3 DNA reads as TGTGCCAGCAGCTTACAGGGACTACTGAGCAATGAGCAGTTCTTC. Its protein is CASSLQGLLSNEQFF.

The chain employs TRBV28 and TRBJ1-1, with D hard to call. V lost 2 bases to trimming and J lost 11 bases, with 9 bases between them. Germline CDR1 reads MDHEN; CDR2 reads SYDVKM. The CDR3 runs 11 residues. CDR3 nucleotides: TGTGCCAGCAGTTTAGATCTGAGGGCTTTCTTT. Its protein is CASSLDLRAFF.

The chain is built from TRBV30 and TRBJ1-5, with D possibly being TRBD1 (6 bases). V was cut by 0 bases and J by 3 bases, with 12 bases left in between. Germline CDR1 reads GTSNPN; CDR2 reads SVGIG (reference sequence). This CDR3 comprises 15 residues. The CDR3 protein is CAWSVSGAPNQPQHF. As DNA, the CDR3 is TGTGCCTGGAGTGTATCAGGGGCCCCCAATCAGCCCCAGCATTTT.

The chain combines TRBV29-1 with TRBJ1-1; possible D gene TRBD1, 5 bases. From germline, CDR1 is SQVTM and CDR2 ANQGSEA. CDR3 length: 14 amino acids. V was pared by 2 bases and J by 2 bases, with 12 bases between. CDR3 sequence reads: CSVEQGWRNTEAFF. CDR3 DNA: TGCAGCGTTGAACAGGGTTGGCGAAACACTGAAGCTTTCTTT.